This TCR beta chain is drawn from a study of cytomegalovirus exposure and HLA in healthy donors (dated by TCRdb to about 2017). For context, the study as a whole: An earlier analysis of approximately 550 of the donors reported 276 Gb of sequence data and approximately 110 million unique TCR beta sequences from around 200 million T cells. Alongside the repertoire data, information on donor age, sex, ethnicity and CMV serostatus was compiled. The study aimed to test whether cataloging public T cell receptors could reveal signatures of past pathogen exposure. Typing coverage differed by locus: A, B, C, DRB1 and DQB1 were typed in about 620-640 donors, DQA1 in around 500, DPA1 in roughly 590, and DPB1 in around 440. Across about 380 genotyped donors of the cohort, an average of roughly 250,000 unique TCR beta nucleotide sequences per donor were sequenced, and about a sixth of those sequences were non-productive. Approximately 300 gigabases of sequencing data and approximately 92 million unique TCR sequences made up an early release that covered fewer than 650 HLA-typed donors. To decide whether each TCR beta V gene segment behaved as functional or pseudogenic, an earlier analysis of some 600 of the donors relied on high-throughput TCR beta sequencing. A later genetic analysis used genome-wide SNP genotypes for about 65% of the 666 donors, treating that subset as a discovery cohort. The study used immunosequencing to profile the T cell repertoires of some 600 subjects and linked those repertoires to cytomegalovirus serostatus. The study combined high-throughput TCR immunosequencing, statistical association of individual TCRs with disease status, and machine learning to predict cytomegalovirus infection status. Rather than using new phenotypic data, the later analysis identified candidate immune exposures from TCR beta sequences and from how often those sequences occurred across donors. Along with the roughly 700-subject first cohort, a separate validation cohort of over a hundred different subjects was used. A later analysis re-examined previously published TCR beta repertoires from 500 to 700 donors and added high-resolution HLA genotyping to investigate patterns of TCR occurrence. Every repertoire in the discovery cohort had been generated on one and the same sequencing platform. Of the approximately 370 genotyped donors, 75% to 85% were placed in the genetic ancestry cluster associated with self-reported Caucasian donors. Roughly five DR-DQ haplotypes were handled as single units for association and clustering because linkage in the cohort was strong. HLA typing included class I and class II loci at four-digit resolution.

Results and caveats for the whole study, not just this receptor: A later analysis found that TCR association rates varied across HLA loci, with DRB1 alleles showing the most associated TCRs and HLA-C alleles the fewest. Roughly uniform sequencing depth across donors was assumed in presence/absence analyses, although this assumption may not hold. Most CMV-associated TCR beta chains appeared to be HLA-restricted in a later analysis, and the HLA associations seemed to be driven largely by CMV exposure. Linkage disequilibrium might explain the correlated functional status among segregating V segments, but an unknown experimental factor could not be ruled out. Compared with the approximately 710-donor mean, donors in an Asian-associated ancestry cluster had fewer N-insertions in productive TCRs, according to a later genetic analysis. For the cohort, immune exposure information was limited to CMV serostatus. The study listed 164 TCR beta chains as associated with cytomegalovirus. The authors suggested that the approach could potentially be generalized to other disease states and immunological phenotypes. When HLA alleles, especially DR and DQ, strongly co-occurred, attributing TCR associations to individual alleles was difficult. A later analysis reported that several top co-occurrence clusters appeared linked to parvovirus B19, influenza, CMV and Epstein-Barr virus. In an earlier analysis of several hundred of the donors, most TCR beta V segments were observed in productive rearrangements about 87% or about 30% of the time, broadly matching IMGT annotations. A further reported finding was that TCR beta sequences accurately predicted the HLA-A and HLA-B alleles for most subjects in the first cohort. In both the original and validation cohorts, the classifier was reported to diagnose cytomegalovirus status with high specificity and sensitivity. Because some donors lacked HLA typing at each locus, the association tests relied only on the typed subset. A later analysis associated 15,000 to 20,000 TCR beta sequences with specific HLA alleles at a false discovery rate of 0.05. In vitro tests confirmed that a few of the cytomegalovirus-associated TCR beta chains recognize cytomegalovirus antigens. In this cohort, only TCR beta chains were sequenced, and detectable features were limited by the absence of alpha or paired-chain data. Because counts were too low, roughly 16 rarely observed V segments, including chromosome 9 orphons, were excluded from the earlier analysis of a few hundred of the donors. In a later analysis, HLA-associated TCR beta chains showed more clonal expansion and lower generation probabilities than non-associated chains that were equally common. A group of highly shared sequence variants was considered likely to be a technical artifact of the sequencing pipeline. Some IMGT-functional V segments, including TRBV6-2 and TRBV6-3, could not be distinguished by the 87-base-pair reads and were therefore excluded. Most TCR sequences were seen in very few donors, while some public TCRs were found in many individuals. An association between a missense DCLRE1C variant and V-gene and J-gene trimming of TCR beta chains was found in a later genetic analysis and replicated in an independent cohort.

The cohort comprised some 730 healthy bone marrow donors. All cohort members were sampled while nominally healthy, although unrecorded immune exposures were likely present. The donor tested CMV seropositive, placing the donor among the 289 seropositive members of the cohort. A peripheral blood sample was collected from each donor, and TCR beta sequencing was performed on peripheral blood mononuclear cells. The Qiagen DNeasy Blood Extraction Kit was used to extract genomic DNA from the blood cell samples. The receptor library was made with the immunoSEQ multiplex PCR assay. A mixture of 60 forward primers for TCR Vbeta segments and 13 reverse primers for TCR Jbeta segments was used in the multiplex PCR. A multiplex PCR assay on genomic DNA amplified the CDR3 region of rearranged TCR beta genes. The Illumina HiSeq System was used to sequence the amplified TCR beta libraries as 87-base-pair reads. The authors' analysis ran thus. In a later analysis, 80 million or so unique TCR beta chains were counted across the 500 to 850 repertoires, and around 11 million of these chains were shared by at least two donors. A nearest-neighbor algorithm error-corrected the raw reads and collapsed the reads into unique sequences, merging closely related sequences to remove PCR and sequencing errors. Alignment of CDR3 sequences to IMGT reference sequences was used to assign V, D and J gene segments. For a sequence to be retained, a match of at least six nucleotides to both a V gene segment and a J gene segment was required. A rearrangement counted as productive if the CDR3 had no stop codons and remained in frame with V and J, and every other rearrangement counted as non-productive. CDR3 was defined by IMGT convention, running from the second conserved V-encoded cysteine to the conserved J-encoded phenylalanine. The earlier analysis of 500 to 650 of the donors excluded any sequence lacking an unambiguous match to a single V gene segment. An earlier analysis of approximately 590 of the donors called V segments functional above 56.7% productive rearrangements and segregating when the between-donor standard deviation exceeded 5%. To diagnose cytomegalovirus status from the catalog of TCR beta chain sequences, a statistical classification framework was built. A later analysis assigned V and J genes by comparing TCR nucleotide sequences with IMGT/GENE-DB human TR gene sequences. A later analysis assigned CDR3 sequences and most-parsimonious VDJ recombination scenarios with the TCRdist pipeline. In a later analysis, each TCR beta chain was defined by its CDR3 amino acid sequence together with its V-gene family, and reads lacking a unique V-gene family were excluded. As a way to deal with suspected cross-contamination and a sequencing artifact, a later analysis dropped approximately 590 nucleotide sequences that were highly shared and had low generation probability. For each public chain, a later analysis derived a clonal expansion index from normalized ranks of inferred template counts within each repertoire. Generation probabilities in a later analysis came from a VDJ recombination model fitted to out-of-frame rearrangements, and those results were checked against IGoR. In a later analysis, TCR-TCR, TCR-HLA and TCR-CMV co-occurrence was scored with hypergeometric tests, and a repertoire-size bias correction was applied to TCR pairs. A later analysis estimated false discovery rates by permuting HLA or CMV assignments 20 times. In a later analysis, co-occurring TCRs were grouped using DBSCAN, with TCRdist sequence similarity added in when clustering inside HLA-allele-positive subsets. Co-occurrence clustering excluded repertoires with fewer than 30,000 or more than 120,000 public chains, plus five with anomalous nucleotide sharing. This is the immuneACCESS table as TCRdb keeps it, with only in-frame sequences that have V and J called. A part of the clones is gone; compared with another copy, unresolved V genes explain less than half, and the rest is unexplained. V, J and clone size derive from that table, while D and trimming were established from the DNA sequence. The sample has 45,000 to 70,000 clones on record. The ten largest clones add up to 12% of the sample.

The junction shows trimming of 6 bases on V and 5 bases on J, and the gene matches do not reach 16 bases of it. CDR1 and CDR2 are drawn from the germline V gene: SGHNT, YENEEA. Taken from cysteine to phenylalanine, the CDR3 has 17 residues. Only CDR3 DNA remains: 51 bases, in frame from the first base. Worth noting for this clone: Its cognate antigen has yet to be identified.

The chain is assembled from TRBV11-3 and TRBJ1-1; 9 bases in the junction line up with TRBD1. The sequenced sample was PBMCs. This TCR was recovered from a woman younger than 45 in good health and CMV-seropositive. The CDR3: CASRTRGTGPDGTEAFF. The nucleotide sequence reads TGTGCCAGCAGGACGAGAGGGACAGGGCCCGATGGGACTGAAGCTTTCTTT.